The 26 T cell receptor beta chains below come from one sample, sequenced in a study of blood T cell repertoires in COVID-19. The repertoire was sequenced with immunoSEQ multiplex PCR; TCRdb's copy has only in-frame clones and lacks some. Altogether hundreds of thousands of clones are present, approximately 83% being singletons, with the ten largest covering around 2.5%. The sample comprised peripheral blood. The source of these receptors is a woman between 35 and 50 years old with active or convalescent COVID-19.

The genes are TRBV6-2 or TRBV6-3 and TRBJ2-7; 7 bases line up with TRBD2. This CDR3 contains 15 residues. The J segment lost 7 bases and the V segment lost 5 bases, leaving 14 bases of the junction unmatched. CDR1 and CDR2 (germline): MNHEY, SVGEGT. The CDR3 protein is CASSPLLAAGDEQYF. CDR3 in DNA: TGTGCCAGCAGTCCCCTTCTAGCGGCCGGCGATGAGCAGTACTTC.

The V gene is TRBV3-1 (or the pseudogene TRBV3-2), the J gene TRBJ1-2, with D maybe TRBD1 (6 bases). The CDR3 is 13 amino acids. The V end was cut by 4 bases, the J end by 5 bases, with 11 bases between. Germline V gene sequence: CDR1 LGHDT, CDR2 YNNKEL (reference sequence). The CDR3 DNA follows: TGTGCCAGCAGCCCGGACAGCTCTTATGGCTACACCTTC. This translates into CASSPDSSYGYTF.

The genes are TRBV5-6 and TRBJ2-1; 12 bases are shared with TRBD2. Unmatched junction bases numbered 5, after V lost 2 bases and J lost 5 bases. From germline, CDR1 is SGHDT and CDR2 YYEEEE. This CDR3 is 16 amino acids long. The CDR3 coding sequence is TGTGCCAGCAGCTTCCTTACTAGCGGGGGGAACAATGAGCAGTTCTTC. Translating gives CASSFLTSGGNNEQFF.

The chain joins TRBV24-1 to TRBJ2-5; unclear D gene. V was cut by 6 bases and J by 4 bases, with 8 bases left in between. The germline CDR1 and CDR2 sequences are KGHDR and SFDVKD. CDR3 length equals 12 residues. The CDR3 is CATSNSRETQYF. CDR3 coding DNA: TGTGCCACCAGTAACAGTAGAGAGACCCAGTACTTC.

The gene calls are TRBV6-6 and TRBJ1-1, with 8 nucleotides matching TRBD1. CDR1 and CDR2 (germline): MNHNY, SVGAGI (reference sequence). There are 16 residues in the CDR3. J gave up 2 bases and V 4 bases, and 9 bases lay outside the gene matches. The CDR3 protein is CASSSSPGGYNTEAFF. CDR3 bases: TGTGCCAGCAGTTCGAGCCCAGGGGGCTATAACACTGAAGCTTTCTTT.

The V gene is TRBV4-3, the J gene TRBJ1-3; D is possibly TRBD1 (5 bases). V lost 0 bases and J lost 0, with 15 bases in between. The CDR3 loop spans 18 amino acids. Germline CDR1 and CDR2: LGHNA and YSLEER. The CDR3 loop is CASSQDWGGTRSGNTIYF. The CDR3, as DNA: TGCGCCAGCAGCCAAGATTGGGGGGGAACCCGCTCTGGAAACACCATATATTTT.

The chain is built from TRBV7-9 and TRBJ2-2, with D possibly TRBD2 on 5 matching bases. In germline, CDR1 is SEHNR, CDR2 FQNEAQ (reference sequence). V was cut by 4 bases and J by 2 bases, with 23 bases left in between. This CDR3 comprises 19 residues. CDR3 coding DNA: TGTGCCAGCAGCTCACTTCCCGGGGTAGAACCGCCAAACACCGGGGAGCTGTTTTTT. As protein: CASSSLPGVEPPNTGELFF.

The chain uses TRBV11-3 and TRBJ2-7; tentative D call: TRBD2 (6 bases). Trimming took 2 bases from V and 6 from J, leaving 11 bases between them. In germline, CDR1 is SGHNT, CDR2 YENEEA. There are 13 residues in the CDR3. The CDR3 coding sequence is TGTGCCAGCAGCTTACGGAGGGACCTCGAGCAGTACTTC. Encoded protein: CASSLRRDLEQYF.

This clone showed up just a few times. This chain joins TRBV4-1 and TRBJ1-1, with unresolved D. The CDR3 spans 15 residues. Germline V gives CDR1 MGHRA, CDR2 YSYEKL. Trimming removed 4 bases at V and 1 base at J, with 13 bases between. For the CDR3, the DNA is TGCGCCAGCAGCCGAGGCGTGGTGGGGAACACTGAAGCTTTCTTT. Protein: CASSRGVVGNTEAFF.

J is TRBJ2-2 and V is TRBV10-1; 14 bases align to TRBD2. The CDR3 length is 16 residues. Looked up from germline, CDR1 is WNHNN and CDR2 is SYGVQD (reference sequence). Unmatched junction bases numbered 6, after V lost 6 bases and J lost 6 bases. CDR3 coding DNA: TGCGCCAGCAGCCTGACTAGCGGGAGGGCCGCCGGGGAGCTGTTTTTT. Amino acid sequence: CASSLTSGRAAGELFF.

A single count supports this clone. V gene TRBV19 combines with J gene TRBJ1-1; TRBD1 aligns across 7 bases. Per germline, CDR1 LNHDA and CDR2 SQIVND (reference sequence). After removal of 6 bases from V and 1 base from J, the junction contained 8 bases not matched to a gene. CDR3 length: 15 residues. CDR3 loop: CASSYHRGGNTEAFF. As DNA, the CDR3 is TGTGCCAGTAGCTATCACAGGGGCGGGAACACTGAAGCTTTCTTT.

This clone appeared once. CDR3 sequence reads: CASSYHREFDYGYTF. DNA for the CDR3: TGTGCCAGCAGTTATCACAGGGAATTCGACTATGGCTACACCTTC. This chain joins TRBV6-6 and TRBJ1-2, with TRBD1 as a possible D gene (6 bases). The CDR3 has 15 residues. Germline values: CDR1 MNHNY, CDR2 SVGAGI (reference sequence). The V end lost 3 bases, the J end lost 3 bases, and 14 bases lay between the germline ends.

The chain couples TRBV29-1 to TRBJ1-2, with TRBD1 matching over 7 bases. Looked up from germline, CDR1 is SQVTM and CDR2 is ANQGSEA. The length of the CDR3 is 15 residues. Trimming cost V 4 bases and J 0 bases; bases outside gene matches: 8. CDR3 protein: CSVAGGRSSNYGYTF. In DNA, the CDR3 is TGCAGCGTTGCAGGGGGTCGGTCCTCTAACTATGGCTACACCTTC.

The chain uses TRBV28 and TRBJ2-3, with D possibly matching TRBD2 (6 bases). The V gene lost 3 bases and the J gene lost 5 bases, with 12 bases spanning the gap. CDR3 length: 14 residues. Germline V lookup: CDR1 MDHEN, CDR2 SYDVKM. CDR3 in DNA: TGTGCCAGCAGTTTCGGGGGACTTCGAGATACGCAGTATTTT. Its translation: CASSFGGLRDTQYF.

This chain joins TRBV7-3 and TRBJ1-1; 9 bases fit TRBD1. Germline loops: CDR1 SGHTA, CDR2 FQGTGA. J was trimmed by 5 bases and V by 0 bases; bases with no gene match: 10. This CDR3 has 17 amino acids. CDR3 sequence (DNA): TGTGCCAGCAGCTTAACGGTGTCCGGACAGGGGACGACTGAAGCTTTCTTT. Amino acid sequence: CASSLTVSGQGTTEAFF.

J is TRBJ2-7 and V is TRBV5-6, with TRBD2 identical over 9 bases. J was trimmed by 6 bases and V by 4 bases; bases with no gene match: 14. This CDR3 has 16 residues. Per germline, CDR1 SGHDT and CDR2 YYEEEE. In nucleotides, the CDR3 is TGTGCCAGCAGCGCACACTCTAGCGGGATTTCTGGCGAGCAGTACTTC. Protein sequence: CASSAHSSGISGEQYF.

The chain uses TRBV4-3 and TRBJ1-1; tentatively, D is TRBD1 (6 bases). CDR1 and CDR2 from the germline V gene are LGHNA and YSLEER. This CDR3 has 16 amino acids. V was trimmed by 0 bases and J by 6 bases, leaving 17 bases between them. CDR3 sequence: CASSQDRSSRGAEAFF. CDR3 nucleotide sequence: TGCGCCAGCAGCCAAGATCGGAGTAGCAGGGGTGCTGAAGCTTTCTTT.

The count of this clone is one. The chain combines TRBV24-1 with TRBJ2-1; tentatively, D is TRBD2 (5 bases). CDR1 KGHDR and CDR2 SFDVKD come from the germline V gene. The CDR3 loop spans 13 amino acids. The germline V and J ends were trimmed by 8 bases and 8 bases, with 15 bases remaining between them. CDR3 loop: CATTGGSGDEQFF. For the CDR3, the DNA is TGTGCCACCACTGGAGGCTCGGGCGATGAGCAGTTCTTC.

The genes are TRBV19 and TRBJ1-1; TRBD1 might be the D (6 bases). CDR1 is LNHDA, CDR2 SQIVND, per germline (reference sequence). This CDR3 is built from 13 residues. Trimming left V 10 bases short and J 6 bases short, with 18 bases between. The CDR3 bases are TGTGCCACCAATGGGGGCGTCTTGGCTGAAGCTTTCTTT. The encoded protein is CATNGGVLAEAFF.

The chain links TRBV2 to TRBJ2-2; D is unresolved. With 7 bases removed from V and 4 bases from J, the gap between germline ends came to 4 bases. Germline lookup yields CDR1 SNHLY and CDR2 FYNNEI. This CDR3 spans 11 amino acids. The CDR3 DNA follows: TGTGCCAGCATTATCACCGGGGAGCTGTTTTTT. As protein: CASIITGELFF.

DNA for the CDR3: TGTGCCAGCAGTCCCATCATAGCGGGAGGGCCTAATGAGCAGTTCTTC. Translated: CASSPIIAGGPNEQFF. The rearrangement joins TRBV27 to TRBJ2-1; TRBD2 aligns across 11 bases. This CDR3 is built from 16 residues. Germline V gene lookup returns CDR1 MNHEY and CDR2 SMNVEV (reference sequence). J lost 7 bases, V lost 5 bases, and 10 bases had no gene match.

The sample holds a few counts of this clone. The J gene is TRBJ1-4, the V gene TRBV7-2; the match to TRBD1 covers 7 bases. CDR1 and CDR2 from the germline V gene are SGHTA and FQGNSA. V shed 3 bases and J 4 bases; nucleotides not matched to a gene: 11. This CDR3 region has 17 residues. The CDR3 DNA reads as TGTGCCAGCAGCTTTGATCTTTGGGACAGCCTTAATGAAAAACTGTTTTTT. Its protein product is CASSFDLWDSLNEKLFF.

The chain has TRBV5-1 and TRBJ2-5; 11 bases are shared with TRBD1. Looked up from germline, CDR1 is SGHRS and CDR2 is YFSETQ. This CDR3 spans 15 amino acids. With 4 bases clipped from V and 5 bases from J, the junction kept 7 bases outside the gene matches. The CDR3 spells CASSGGQGAMETQYF. CDR3 nucleotides: TGCGCCAGCAGCGGAGGACAGGGGGCTATGGAGACCCAGTACTTC. The complete variable domain, with remaining parts taken from reference TRBV5-1 and TRBJ2-5, reads KAGVTQTPRYLIKTRGQQVTLSCSPISGHRSVSWYQQTPGQGLQFLFEYFSETQRNKGNFPGRFSGRQFSNSRSEMNVSTLELGDSALYLCASSGGQGAMETQYFGPGTRLLVL.

This clone was detected only a few times. The CDR3 coding sequence is TGTGCCAGCAGCCAAGACAGGGGGTATGGCTACACCTTC. It specifies CASSQDRGYGYTF. The V and J genes are TRBV5-4 and TRBJ1-2; 9 bases align to TRBD1. The CDR3 consists of 13 residues. The germline V gene has CDR1 SGHNT and CDR2 YYREEE (reference sequence). V lost 4 bases, J lost 5 bases, and 3 bases stayed unmatched.

The CDR3 coding sequence is TGCGCCAGCAGCCAAGAAGTCCTGACTAGCGGGGGGCACAATGAGCAGTTCTTC. It codes for CASSQEVLTSGGHNEQFF. This rearrangement joins TRBV4-1 to TRBJ2-1; TRBD2 matches at 13 bases. This CDR3 region has 18 residues. CDR1 and CDR2 (germline): MGHRA, YSYEKL. V lost 0 bases and J lost 5; bases outside the gene matches: 7.

V gene TRBV5-1 combines with J gene TRBJ2-1; TRBD2 aligns across 11 bases. CDR1 is SGHRS, CDR2 YFSETQ, per germline. This CDR3 spans 15 amino acids. With V trimmed by 5 bases and J by 3 bases, 4 bases remained unmatched. In nucleotides, the CDR3 is TGCGCCAGCAGGATTACTAGCGGGAGCTACAATGAGCAGTTCTTC. Its translation is CASRITSGSYNEQFF.